These T cell receptor beta chains were read from a single sample in a study of shared clonotypes between healthy human individuals. The protocol was immunoSEQ multiplex PCR, while the TCRdb copy is restricted to in-frame clones and leaves out a portion. The sample records fewer than 400,000 clones, about 74% being singletons. Sequenced sample: memory CD4+ T cells sorted from blood. All receptors derive from a man between 25 and 39 years old in good health. The CDR3 runs from the conserved cysteine through the conserved F or W. A D gene is named only where the DNA matches it firmly. Clone size appears in some rows only: once, few, many, or a class for an expanded clone.

D gene	V gene	clone size	J gene	CDR3 protein	CDR3 DNA
NA	TRBV19	NA	TRBJ1-5	CASNRGPSNQPQHF	TGTGCCAGTAATAGGGGTCCGAGCAATCAGCCCCAGCATTTT
NA	TRBV6-6	NA	TRBJ2-3	CAAKGESGTDTQYF	TGTGCCGCAAAGGGGGAGTCGGGCACAGATACGCAGTATTTT
NA	TRBV2	few	TRBJ2-6	CASSVGGFGANVLTF	TGTGCCAGCAGTGTAGGAGGGTTTGGGGCCAACGTCCTGACTTTC
TRBD2	TRBV6-1	many	TRBJ2-3	CASLAGGPTDTQYF	TGTGCCAGCCTAGCGGGAGGGCCTACAGATACGCAGTATTTT
TRBD2	TRBV2	NA	TRBJ2-3	CASSTSVLADTQYF	TGTGCCAGCAGCACTAGCGTATTAGCAGATACGCAGTATTTT
NA	TRBV28	NA	TRBJ1-5	CASSPPGPNQPQHF	TGTGCCAGCAGTCCCCCGGGGCCGAATCAGCCCCAGCATTTT
NA	TRBV6-1	few	TRBJ2-5	CASSRGRVETQYF	TGTGCCAGCAGCCGTGGACGGGTAGAGACCCAGTACTTC
TRBD2	TRBV29-1	NA	TRBJ2-1	CSVDAAGGAYNEQFF	TGCAGCGTTGATGCAGCGGGAGGGGCCTACAATGAGCAGTTCTTC
NA	TRBV29-1	many	TRBJ2-7	CSILRRDEQYF	TGCAGCATATTGCGCCGGGACGAGCAGTACTTC
NA	TRBV19	NA	TRBJ1-3	CASCGQSGNTIYF	TGTGCCAGTTGCGGACAGTCTGGAAACACCATATATTTT
TRBD1	TRBV4-1	NA	TRBJ1-2	CASSPQGATYGYTF	TGCGCCAGCAGTCCTCAGGGGGCTACCTATGGCTACACCTTC
NA	TRBV6-5	NA	TRBJ2-3	CASSYSRVGRGDTQYF	TGTGCCAGCAGTTACTCGAGAGTAGGCAGGGGAGATACGCAGTATTTT
NA	TRBV29-1	NA	TRBJ2-7	CSVEGAFSYEQYF	TGCAGCGTTGAAGGGGCCTTTTCCTACGAGCAGTACTTC
NA	TRBV4-2	NA	TRBJ2-5	CASSQDAERTETQYF	TGTGCCAGCAGCCAAGACGCGGAGCGCACAGAGACCCAGTACTTC
NA	TRBV27	NA	TRBJ2-7	CASSYLPRRGLHEQYF	TGTGCCAGCAGTTATCTTCCGCGGAGGGGGTTACACGAGCAGTACTTC
TRBD2	TRBV5-1	NA	TRBJ2-5	CASSLRLAGGPGRETQYF	TGCGCCAGCAGCTTGCGACTAGCGGGAGGGCCGGGTAGGGAGACCCAGTACTTC
TRBD1	TRBV19	NA	TRBJ2-1	CASSRDRELGREQFF	TGTGCCAGTAGCCGCGACAGGGAACTGGGTAGGGAGCAGTTCTTC
NA	TRBV29-1	NA	TRBJ2-5	CSVGRGQETQYF	TGCAGCGTTGGGCGGGGCCAAGAGACCCAGTACTTC
NA	TRBV23-1	NA	TRBJ2-3	CASRLRRDPTDTQYF	TGCGCCAGCCGTTTGAGAAGGGACCCCACAGATACGCAGTATTTT
NA	TRBV25-1	NA	TRBJ2-7	CASSESHDPAYEQYF	TGTGCCAGCAGTGAAAGTCACGACCCTGCCTACGAGCAGTACTTC
NA	TRBV5-6	many	TRBJ2-5	CASRARQETQYF	TGTGCCAGCAGGGCTCGGCAAGAGACCCAGTACTTC
TRBD2	TRBV27	NA	TRBJ2-7	CASSPFAKLGLAYEQYF	TGTGCCAGCAGTCCCTTCGCAAAATTGGGACTAGCCTACGAGCAGTACTTC
TRBD1	TRBV12-5	NA	TRBJ1-1	CASGTDREAFF	TGTGCTAGTGGAACGGACAGGGAAGCTTTCTTT
NA	TRBV28	NA	TRBJ1-1	CASSLWAEAFF	TGTGCCAGCAGTTTGTGGGCTGAAGCTTTCTTT
NA	TRBV27	NA	TRBJ1-1	CASRTQHRENTEAFF	TGTGCCAGCAGAACCCAACACAGAGAGAACACTGAAGCTTTCTTT
NA	TRBV2	NA	TRBJ1-2	CASAPDGGGYTF	TGTGCCAGCGCCCCGGACGGGGGGGGCTACACCTTC
NA	TRBV29-1	few	TRBJ1-2	CSVEKGGVLNYGYTF	TGCAGCGTTGAAAAAGGTGGTGTACTCAACTATGGCTACACCTTC
NA	TRBV7-2	few	TRBJ1-2	CASSTGWVGSGGYTF	TGTGCCAGCAGCACAGGGTGGGTGGGATCTGGTGGCTACACCTTC
NA	TRBV7-9	NA	TRBJ2-7	CASSPTWTTYEQYF	TGTGCCAGCAGCCCCACTTGGACAACCTACGAGCAGTACTTC
TRBD2	TRBV5-4	NA	TRBJ2-7	CASSTASGVTYEQYF	TGTGCCAGCTCAACGGCTAGCGGGGTAACCTACGAGCAGTACTTC
TRBD2	TRBV19	NA	TRBJ2-7	CASKARREGYEQYF	TGTGCCAGTAAGGCGCGGCGGGAGGGTTACGAGCAGTACTTC
TRBD1	TRBV6-5	NA	TRBJ2-5	CASSTGVAQYF	TGTGCCAGCAGTACAGGGGTCGCCCAGTACTTC
TRBD2	TRBV5-1	NA	TRBJ2-7	CASSLAGASGSQSYF	TGCGCCAGCAGCTTGGCTGGGGCTAGCGGGAGTCAGTCGTACTTC
NA	TRBV28	NA	TRBJ2-5	CASQTPETQYF	TGTGCCAGCCAAACCCCGGAGACCCAGTACTTC
TRBD1	TRBV14	NA	TRBJ2-1	CASSPEWGTGLYHEQFF	TGTGCCAGCAGCCCCGAGTGGGGGACAGGTCTATATCATGAGCAGTTCTTC
NA	TRBV19	NA	TRBJ2-1	CASSIRSSSYNEQFF	TGTGCCAGTAGTATTCGATCGAGCTCCTACAATGAGCAGTTCTTC
TRBD2	TRBV14	NA	TRBJ2-3	CASSPLTSGTQTQYF	TGTGCCAGCAGCCCGCTGACTAGCGGGACCCAGACGCAGTATTTT
NA	TRBV28	NA	TRBJ1-4	CASSVTNEKLFF	TGTGCCAGCAGTGTTACCAATGAAAAACTGTTTTTT
NA	TRBV10-3	NA	TRBJ2-1	CACGRDKEQFF	TGTGCCTGCGGCAGGGATAAGGAGCAGTTCTTC
NA	TRBV7-9	NA	TRBJ2-7	CASSRDNYEQYF	TGTGCCAGCAGCCGGGACAACTACGAGCAGTACTTC